The source of this T cell receptor (beta chain) is a study of technical replicates of blood from a few donors. The germline V gene encodes CDR1 MGHRA and CDR2 YSYEKL. After removal of 4 bases from V and 7 bases from J, the junction contained 11 bases not matched to a gene. The CDR3 totals 16 residues. TCRdb's copy holds only in-frame clones and misses some; the assay was immunoSEQ multiplex PCR. The sample comprises roughly 87,000 clones, approximately 94% of which are singletons, and around 0.23% rests with the top ten. The TCR sequence derives from a human donor in good health. The sample taken for sequencing was T cells isolated from PBMCs. The chain employs TRBV4-1 and TRBJ1-3, with TRBD1 identical over 9 bases. The CDR3 sequence is CASSRERDRVDNTIYF. The CDR3 DNA reads as TGCGCCAGCAGCCGGGAGAGGGACAGGGTAGATAACACCATATATTTT.